This T cell receptor (beta chain) was found in a study of T-cell reconstitution after alpha-beta-depleted transplantation in children. Broader study findings: Newly produced T cells mostly provided counts and TCRbeta diversity after one year, as hyperexpanded clones declined. Diversity of TCRbeta at day 60 was high in some patients, arising from surviving recipient T cells and thymic progenitors. Alpha-beta T cells about two months after transplant reportedly derived from several hundred expanded graft clones.

Details on this clonotype: What it binds is not known.

Unique molecular identifiers were used in preparing the TCRbeta library. TCRdb reanalysed the PCR reads using MiXCR and keeps one entry per CDR3 protein. In the table there are more than 400,000 distinct CDR3 sequences, over 40% of which are singletons. This CDR3 is 14 amino acids long. Germline V CDR1 and CDR2: SGHRS, YFSETQ. Between the trimmed V and J ends, which lost 0 bases and 1 base, there was a span of 4 bases. The clonotype was recovered from a girl aged 2 to 9 with aplastic anemia, due to receive a stem cell transplant. The sample was PBMCs, taken before TCRalphabeta/CD19-depleted stem cell transplant. The chain uses TRBV5-1 and TRBJ2-2; D is unresolved. Here the CDR3 reads CASSLVQNTGELFF. CDR3 in DNA: TGCGCCAGCAGCTTGGTACAGAACACCGGGGAGCTGTTTTTT. The whole variable domain, remainder taken from reference TRBV5-1 and TRBJ2-2, is KAGVTQTPRYLIKTRGQQVTLSCSPISGHRSVSWYQQTPGQGLQFLFEYFSETQRNKGNFPGRFSGRQFSNSRSEMNVSTLELGDSALYLCASSLVQNTGELFFGEGSRLTVL.